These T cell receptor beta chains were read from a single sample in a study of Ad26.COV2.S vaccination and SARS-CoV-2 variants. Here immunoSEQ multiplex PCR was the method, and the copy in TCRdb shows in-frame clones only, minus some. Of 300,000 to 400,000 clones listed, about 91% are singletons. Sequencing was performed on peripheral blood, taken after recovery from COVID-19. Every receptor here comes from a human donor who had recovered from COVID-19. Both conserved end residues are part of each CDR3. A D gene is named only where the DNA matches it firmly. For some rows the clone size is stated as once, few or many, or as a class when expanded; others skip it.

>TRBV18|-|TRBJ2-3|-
CASSPLTGGETDTQYF
TGTGCCAGCTCACCACTTACAGGGGGGGAGACAGATACGCAGTATTTT
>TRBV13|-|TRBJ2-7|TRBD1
CASSSPDRVRGEQYF
TGTGCCAGCAGCTCCCCTGACAGGGTGAGGGGCGAGCAGTACTTC
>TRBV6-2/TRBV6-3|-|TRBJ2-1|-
CASSGAPGAGYNEQFF
TGTGCCAGCAGTGGAGCCCCAGGGGCCGGCTACAATGAGCAGTTCTTC
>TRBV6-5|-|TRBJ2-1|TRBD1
CASSPRQGPYNEQFF
TGTGCCAGCAGTCCGCGACAGGGTCCCTACAATGAGCAGTTCTTC
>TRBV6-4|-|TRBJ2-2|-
CASSDSWTDGELFF
TGTGCCAGCAGTGACTCCTGGACAGACGGGGAGCTGTTTTTT
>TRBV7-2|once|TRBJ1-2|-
CASSLAGGSGYGYTF
TGTGCCAGCAGCTTAGCGGGGGGGAGTGGGTATGGCTACACCTTC
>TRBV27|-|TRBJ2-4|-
CASSLLRGRDQYF
TGTGCCAGCAGTTTACTCAGGGGGAGGGATCAGTACTTC
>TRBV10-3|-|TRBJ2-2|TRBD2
CAISDKLAGGDTGELFF
TGTGCCATCAGTGACAAACTAGCGGGAGGGGACACCGGGGAGCTGTTTTTT
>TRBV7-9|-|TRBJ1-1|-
CASSLAGTEAFF
TGTGCCAGCAGCTTAGCGGGCACTGAAGCTTTCTTT
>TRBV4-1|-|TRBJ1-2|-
CASSQDAANYGYTF
TGCGCCAGCAGCCAAGATGCGGCCAACTATGGCTACACCTTC
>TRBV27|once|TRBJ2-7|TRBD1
CASSPTGTYEQYF
TGTGCCAGCAGTCCGACAGGGACCTACGAGCAGTACTTC
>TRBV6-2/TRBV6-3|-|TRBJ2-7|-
CASSYSRSSYEQYF
TGTGCCAGCAGTTACAGTAGGAGCTCCTACGAGCAGTACTTC
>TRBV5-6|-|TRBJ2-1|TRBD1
CASSFLTGAAEQFF
TGTGCCAGCAGCTTCCTTACAGGGGCTGCTGAGCAGTTCTTC
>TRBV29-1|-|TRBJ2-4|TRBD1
CSVERLDRVRNIQYF
TGCAGCGTTGAAAGACTGGACAGGGTTAGAAACATTCAGTACTTC
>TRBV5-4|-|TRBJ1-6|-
CASSATENNSPLHF
TGTGCCAGCAGCGCCACAGAAAATAATTCACCCCTCCACTTT
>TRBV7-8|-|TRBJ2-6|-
CASSAWGTPGANVLTF
TGTGCCAGCAGCGCCTGGGGTACGCCAGGGGCCAACGTCCTGACTTTC
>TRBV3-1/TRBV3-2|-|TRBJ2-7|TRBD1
CASSQDLPGGLEEQYF
TGTGCCAGCAGCCAAGATCTTCCAGGGGGTCTGGAAGAGCAGTACTTC
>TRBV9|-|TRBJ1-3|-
CASSQGPRSGNTIYF
TGTGCCAGCAGCCAGGGGCCAAGGTCTGGAAACACCATATATTTT
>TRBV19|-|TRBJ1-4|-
CASHNTLGREKLFF
TGTGCCAGCCACAATACCCTAGGCAGGGAAAAACTGTTTTTT
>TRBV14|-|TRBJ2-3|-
CASSRAPVYTDTQYF
TGTGCCAGCAGCCGTGCCCCCGTGTACACAGATACGCAGTATTTT
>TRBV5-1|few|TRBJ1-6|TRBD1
CASSLNRGYSPLHF
TGCGCCAGCAGCTTGAACAGGGGATACTCACCCCTCCACTTT
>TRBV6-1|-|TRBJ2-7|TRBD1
CASSEWTGPTYEQYF
TGTGCCAGCAGTGAATGGACAGGACCTACATACGAGCAGTACTTC
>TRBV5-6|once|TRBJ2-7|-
CASSFSREQYF
TGTGCCAGCAGCTTTAGTCGCGAGCAGTACTTC
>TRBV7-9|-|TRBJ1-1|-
CASSLTGNTEAFF
TGTGCCAGCAGCCTCACAGGGAACACTGAAGCTTTCTTT
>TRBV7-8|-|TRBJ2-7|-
CASSLVRGIGFYEQYF
TGTGCCAGCAGCTTAGTTCGAGGAATCGGATTCTACGAGCAGTACTTC
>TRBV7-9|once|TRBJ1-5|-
CASSPGRDQPQHF
TGTGCCAGCAGCCCCGGGAGGGATCAGCCCCAGCATTTT
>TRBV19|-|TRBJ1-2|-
CASSIAARGYTF
TGTGCCAGTAGTATCGCGGCTCGGGGCTACACCTTC
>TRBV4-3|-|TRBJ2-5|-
CASSSRVGLETQYF
TGCGCCAGCAGCTCGAGGGTGGGCCTGGAGACCCAGTACTTC
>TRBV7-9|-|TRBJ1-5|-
CASSSDSNQPQHF
TGTGCCAGCAGCTCCGACAGCAATCAGCCCCAGCATTTT
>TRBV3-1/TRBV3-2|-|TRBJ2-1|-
CASSQVSGYNEQFF
TGTGCCAGCAGCCAAGTTAGCGGATACAATGAGCAGTTCTTC
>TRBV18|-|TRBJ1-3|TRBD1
CASSLSLATGTGRDTIYF
TGTGCCAGCTCACTTTCGCTGGCTACCGGGACAGGGCGCGACACCATATATTTT
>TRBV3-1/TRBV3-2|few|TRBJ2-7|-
CASTNRLGYYPYEQYF
TGTGCCAGCACGAACCGACTGGGGTACTACCCCTACGAGCAGTACTTC
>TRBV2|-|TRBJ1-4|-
CASSQLRTDPNEKLFF
TGTGCCAGCAGTCAACTTAGGACAGACCCTAATGAAAAACTGTTTTTT
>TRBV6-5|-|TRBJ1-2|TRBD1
CASRVGTGGGYTF
TGTGCCAGCAGGGTCGGAACAGGGGGCGGCTACACCTTC
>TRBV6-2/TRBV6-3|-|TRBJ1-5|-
CASSDGQPQHF
TGTGCCAGCAGCGATGGCCAGCCCCAGCATTTT
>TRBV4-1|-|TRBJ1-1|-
CASSPTGTTMNTEAFF
TGCGCCAGCAGCCCGACCGGGACAACCATGAACACTGAAGCTTTCTTT
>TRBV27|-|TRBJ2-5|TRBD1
CASSLRWGQGQTQYF
TGTGCCAGCAGTTTACGGTGGGGACAGGGCCAGACCCAGTACTTC
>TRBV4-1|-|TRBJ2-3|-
CASSLRRDGPPSTDTQYF
TGCGCCAGCAGCCTCCGCCGGGACGGGCCTCCTAGCACAGATACGCAGTATTTT
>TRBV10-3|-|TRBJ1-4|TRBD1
CAIRSGTGDEKLFF
TGTGCCATCAGGTCCGGGACAGGGGATGAAAAACTGTTTTTT
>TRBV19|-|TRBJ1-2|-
CASSIDSFRTIYGYTF
TGTGCCAGTAGTATAGATAGCTTCCGGACGATCTATGGCTACACCTTC
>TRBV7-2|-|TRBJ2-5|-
CASSLADIQETQYF
TGTGCCAGCAGCTTAGCGGACATCCAAGAGACCCAGTACTTC
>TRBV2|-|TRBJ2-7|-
CASSDASYEQYF
TGTGCCAGCAGTGACGCCTCCTACGAGCAGTACTTC
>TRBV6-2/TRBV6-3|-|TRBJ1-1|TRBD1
CASSRGTGGWTEAFF
TGTGCCAGCAGCAGGGGGACCGGGGGGTGGACTGAAGCTTTCTTT
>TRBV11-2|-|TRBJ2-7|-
CASTPTDHEQYF
TGTGCCAGCACCCCAACAGATCACGAGCAGTACTTC
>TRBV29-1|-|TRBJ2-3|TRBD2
CSAKKRGAGDTQYF
TGCAGCGCGAAAAAGCGGGGGGCAGGGGATACGCAGTATTTT
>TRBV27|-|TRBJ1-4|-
CASSPFGGLGEKLFF
TGTGCCAGCAGCCCCTTCGGAGGGTTGGGCGAAAAACTGTTTTTT
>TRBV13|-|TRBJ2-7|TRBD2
CASSLSSGGASYYEQYF
TGTGCCAGCAGCTTATCCAGCGGGGGGGCGTCTTACTACGAGCAGTACTTC
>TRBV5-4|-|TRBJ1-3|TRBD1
CASSLDGRGRSGNTIYF
TGTGCCAGCAGCTTAGATGGCAGGGGGCGTTCTGGAAACACCATATATTTT
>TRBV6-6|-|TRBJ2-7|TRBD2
CASSPKPGLAGGYEQYF
TGTGCCAGCAGTCCAAAACCTGGACTAGCGGGGGGGTACGAGCAGTACTTC
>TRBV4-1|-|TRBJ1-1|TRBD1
CASSQADRANTEAFF
TGCGCCAGCAGCCAGGCAGACAGGGCGAACACTGAAGCTTTCTTT
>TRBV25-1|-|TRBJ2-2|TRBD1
CASSPHLADRANTGELFF
TGTGCCAGCAGTCCCCATCTCGCGGACAGGGCGAACACCGGGGAGCTGTTTTTT
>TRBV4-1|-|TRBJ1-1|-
CASSQERGSMGTEAFF
TGCGCCAGCAGCCAAGAAAGAGGGTCCATGGGGACTGAAGCTTTCTTT
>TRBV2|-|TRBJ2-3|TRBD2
CASTLDLAGGADTQYF
TGTGCCAGCACCCTAGACTTAGCCGGGGGGGCAGATACGCAGTATTTT
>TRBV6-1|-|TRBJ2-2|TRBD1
CASRDRGFGELFF
TGTGCCAGCAGGGACAGGGGGTTCGGGGAGCTGTTTTTT
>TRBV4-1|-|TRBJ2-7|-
CASSQGQTYEQYF
TGCGCCAGCAGCCAAGGACAGACCTACGAGCAGTACTTC
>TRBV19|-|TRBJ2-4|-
CASSNGVAKNIQYF
TGTGCCAGTAGTAACGGGGTAGCCAAAAACATTCAGTACTTC
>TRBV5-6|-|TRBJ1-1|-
CASSSYRETEAFF
TGTGCCAGCAGTTCCTACAGGGAGACTGAAGCTTTCTTT
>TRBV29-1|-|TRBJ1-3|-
CSVELVSPGNTIYF
TGCAGCGTTGAATTGGTCAGTCCTGGAAACACCATATATTTT
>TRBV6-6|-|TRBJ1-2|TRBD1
CASSYSSGTGVGYTF
TGTGCCAGCAGTTACTCGAGTGGCACAGGGGTTGGCTACACCTTC